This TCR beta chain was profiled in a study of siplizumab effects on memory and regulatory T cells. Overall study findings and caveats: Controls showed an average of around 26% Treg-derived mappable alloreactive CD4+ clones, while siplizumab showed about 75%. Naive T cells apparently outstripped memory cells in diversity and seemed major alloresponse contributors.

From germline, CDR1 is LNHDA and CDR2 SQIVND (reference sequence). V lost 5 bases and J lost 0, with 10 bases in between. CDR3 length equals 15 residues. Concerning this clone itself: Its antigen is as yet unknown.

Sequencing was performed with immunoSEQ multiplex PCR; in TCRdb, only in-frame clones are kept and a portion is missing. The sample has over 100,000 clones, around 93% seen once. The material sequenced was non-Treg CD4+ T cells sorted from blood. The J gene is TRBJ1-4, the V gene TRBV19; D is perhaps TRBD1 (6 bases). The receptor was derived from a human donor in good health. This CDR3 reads CASSSGQSTNEKLFF. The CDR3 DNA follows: TGTGCCAGTAGTTCTGGACAGTCAACTAATGAAAAACTGTTTTTT. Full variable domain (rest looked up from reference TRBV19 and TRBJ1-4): DGGITQSPKYLFRKEGQNVTLSCEQNLNHDAMYWYRQDPGQGLRLIYYSQIVNDFQKGDIAEGYSVSREKKESFPLTVTSAQKNPTAFYLCASSSGQSTNEKLFFGSGTQLSVL.